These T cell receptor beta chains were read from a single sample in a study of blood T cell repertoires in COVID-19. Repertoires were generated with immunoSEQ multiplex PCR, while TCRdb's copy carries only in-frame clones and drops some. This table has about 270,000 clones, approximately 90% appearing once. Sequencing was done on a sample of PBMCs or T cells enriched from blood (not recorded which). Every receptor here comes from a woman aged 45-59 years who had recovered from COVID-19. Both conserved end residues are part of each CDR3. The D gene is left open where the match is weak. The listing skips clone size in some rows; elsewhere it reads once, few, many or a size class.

CDR3aa: CASSWVRDTDTQYF
CDR3nt: TGTGCCAGCAGTTGGGTCAGGGACACAGATACGCAGTATTTT
d_gene: NA
v_gene: TRBV11-2
j_gene: TRBJ2-3
abundance: NA

CDR3aa: CASSPTGNQPQHF
CDR3nt: TGTGCCAGCAGCCCCACAGGCAATCAGCCCCAGCATTTT
d_gene: NA
v_gene: TRBV2
j_gene: TRBJ1-5
abundance: NA

CDR3aa: CASRGPTGNTEAFF
CDR3nt: TGTGCCAGCAGAGGTCCGACAGGGAACACTGAAGCTTTCTTT
d_gene: NA
v_gene: TRBV6-5
j_gene: TRBJ1-1
abundance: NA

CDR3aa: CASSLEGREGLKDTQYF
CDR3nt: TGTGCCAGCAGCTTAGAGGGGCGGGAGGGCCTCAAAGATACGCAGTATTTT
d_gene: TRBD2
v_gene: TRBV7-3
j_gene: TRBJ2-3
abundance: NA

CDR3aa: CASSQDVMYEQFF
CDR3nt: TGCGCCAGCAGCCAAGATGTTATGTATGAGCAGTTCTTC
d_gene: NA
v_gene: TRBV4-3
j_gene: TRBJ2-1
abundance: once

CDR3aa: CASSREVTGELFF
CDR3nt: TGTGCCAGCAGCCGTGAGGTGACCGGGGAGCTGTTTTTT
d_gene: NA
v_gene: TRBV7-9
j_gene: TRBJ2-2
abundance: once

CDR3aa: CASSVLQGGTEAFF
CDR3nt: TGTGCCAGCAGCGTTTTACAAGGAGGCACTGAAGCTTTCTTT
d_gene: NA
v_gene: TRBV9
j_gene: TRBJ1-1
abundance: NA

CDR3aa: CASSPGRLNSPLHF
CDR3nt: TGTGCCAGCAGCCCTGGGAGGCTCAATTCACCCCTCCACTTT
d_gene: NA
v_gene: TRBV7-2
j_gene: TRBJ1-6
abundance: NA

CDR3aa: CACDQGFTEAFF
CDR3nt: TGTGCCTGTGACCAGGGGTTCACTGAAGCTTTCTTT
d_gene: NA
v_gene: TRBV30
j_gene: TRBJ1-1
abundance: NA

CDR3aa: CASSRSGQYEQYF
CDR3nt: TGTGCCAGCAGTAGGTCCGGACAGTACGAGCAGTACTTC
d_gene: NA
v_gene: TRBV2
j_gene: TRBJ2-7
abundance: NA

CDR3aa: CASSPGREKLFF
CDR3nt: TGTGCCAGCAGTCCAGGGAGGGAAAAACTGTTTTTT
d_gene: NA
v_gene: TRBV28
j_gene: TRBJ1-4
abundance: NA

CDR3aa: CASSPYSSYNEQFF
CDR3nt: TGTGCCAGCAGCCCCTACAGCTCCTACAATGAGCAGTTCTTC
d_gene: NA
v_gene: TRBV7-2
j_gene: TRBJ2-1
abundance: NA

CDR3aa: CASSLDNYAEAFF
CDR3nt: TGTGCCAGCAGCTTAGATAATTATGCTGAAGCTTTCTTT
d_gene: NA
v_gene: TRBV11-3
j_gene: TRBJ1-1
abundance: NA

CDR3aa: CASSPRHQNTEAFF
CDR3nt: TGTGCCAGCAGCCCCAGACATCAAAACACTGAAGCTTTCTTT
d_gene: NA
v_gene: TRBV16
j_gene: TRBJ1-1
abundance: NA

CDR3aa: CASSYPTGVGPQHF
CDR3nt: TGTGCCAGCAGTTACCCAACAGGGGTCGGTCCCCAGCATTTT
d_gene: TRBD1
v_gene: TRBV6-2/TRBV6-3
j_gene: TRBJ1-5
abundance: NA

CDR3aa: CASSHPGGQYF
CDR3nt: TGTGCCAGCAGCCACCCTGGAGGGCAGTACTTC
d_gene: NA
v_gene: TRBV3-1/TRBV3-2
j_gene: TRBJ2-7
abundance: NA

CDR3aa: CASSQEWTAGRSNQPQHF
CDR3nt: TGCGCCAGCAGCCAAGAGTGGACCGCGGGTCGGAGCAATCAGCCCCAGCATTTT
d_gene: NA
v_gene: TRBV4-3
j_gene: TRBJ1-5
abundance: NA

CDR3aa: CASQRPGSTDTQYF
CDR3nt: TGTGCCAGCCAACGGCCAGGGAGCACAGATACGCAGTATTTT
d_gene: NA
v_gene: TRBV2
j_gene: TRBJ2-3
abundance: NA

CDR3aa: CASSLRFLAGGQDTQYF
CDR3nt: TGTGCCAGCAGCTTAAGGTTTCTAGCGGGAGGGCAAGATACGCAGTATTTT
d_gene: TRBD2
v_gene: TRBV7-2
j_gene: TRBJ2-3
abundance: NA

CDR3aa: CASSSGGRQPQHF
CDR3nt: TGTGCCAGCAGTTCAGGGGGCCGTCAGCCCCAGCATTTT
d_gene: TRBD1
v_gene: TRBV28
j_gene: TRBJ1-5
abundance: NA

CDR3aa: CAWSPGQGADGYTF
CDR3nt: TGTGCCTGGAGTCCGGGACAGGGGGCGGATGGCTACACCTTC
d_gene: TRBD1
v_gene: TRBV30
j_gene: TRBJ1-2
abundance: NA

CDR3aa: CASSLSVATDTQYF
CDR3nt: TGCGCCAGCAGCTTGTCAGTTGCCACAGATACGCAGTATTTT
d_gene: NA
v_gene: TRBV5-1
j_gene: TRBJ2-3
abundance: NA

CDR3aa: CATGLAGGNTDTQYF
CDR3nt: TGTGCCACCGGGCTAGCGGGAGGGAACACAGATACGCAGTATTTT
d_gene: TRBD2
v_gene: TRBV24-1
j_gene: TRBJ2-3
abundance: NA

CDR3aa: CASSQSGRLRETQYF
CDR3nt: TGTGCCAGCAGTCAAAGCGGGAGACTTAGGGAGACCCAGTACTTC
d_gene: TRBD2
v_gene: TRBV28
j_gene: TRBJ2-5
abundance: NA

CDR3aa: CASRYTGNSPLHF
CDR3nt: TGTGCCAGCAGGTACACGGGTAATTCACCCCTCCACTTT
d_gene: NA
v_gene: TRBV6-5
j_gene: TRBJ1-6
abundance: few

CDR3aa: CASSQWAMNTEAFF
CDR3nt: TGTGCCAGCAGCCAATGGGCCATGAACACTGAAGCTTTCTTT
d_gene: NA
v_gene: TRBV16
j_gene: TRBJ1-1
abundance: NA

CDR3aa: CATSDSIGQGRNQPQHF
CDR3nt: TGTGCCACCAGTGATTCAATAGGACAGGGGAGGAATCAGCCCCAGCATTTT
d_gene: TRBD1
v_gene: TRBV24-1
j_gene: TRBJ1-5
abundance: NA

CDR3aa: CASSVGTSGRAGNEQFF
CDR3nt: TGTGCCAGCAGCGTAGGGACTAGCGGGAGGGCGGGTAATGAGCAGTTCTTC
d_gene: TRBD2
v_gene: TRBV9
j_gene: TRBJ2-1
abundance: NA

CDR3aa: CASSFMGQGGYEQYF
CDR3nt: TGTGCCAGCAGCTTTATGGGACAGGGGGGCTACGAGCAGTACTTC
d_gene: TRBD1
v_gene: TRBV7-9
j_gene: TRBJ2-7
abundance: NA

CDR3aa: CASSQNRVFSRETQYF
CDR3nt: TGTGCCAGCAGCCAAAACAGGGTGTTTTCTCGAGAGACCCAGTACTTC
d_gene: NA
v_gene: TRBV14
j_gene: TRBJ2-5
abundance: NA

CDR3aa: CASSAVGDIGNTIYF
CDR3nt: TGTGCCAGCAGCGCTGTGGGAGATATCGGAAACACCATATATTTT
d_gene: NA
v_gene: TRBV5-4
j_gene: TRBJ1-3
abundance: NA

CDR3aa: CATSRRRKVRDSNSPLHF
CDR3nt: TGTGCCACCAGCAGACGCCGAAAAGTCCGGGACAGCAATTCACCCCTCCACTTT
d_gene: TRBD1
v_gene: TRBV15
j_gene: TRBJ1-6
abundance: NA

CDR3aa: CASSLQGAGGTEAFF
CDR3nt: TGTGCCAGCAGTTTACAGGGGGCAGGAGGCACTGAAGCTTTCTTT
d_gene: TRBD1
v_gene: TRBV6-5
j_gene: TRBJ1-1
abundance: NA

CDR3aa: CASSLGGDLTEAFF
CDR3nt: TGTGCCAGCAGCTTAGGCGGGGACCTCACTGAAGCTTTCTTT
d_gene: NA
v_gene: TRBV7-9
j_gene: TRBJ1-1
abundance: NA

CDR3aa: CASSRQEAGNTIYF
CDR3nt: TGTGCCAGCAGCAGACAGGAGGCGGGAAACACCATATATTTT
d_gene: NA
v_gene: TRBV13
j_gene: TRBJ1-3
abundance: NA

CDR3aa: CAWSLKGRVTEAFF
CDR3nt: TGTGCCTGGAGTTTGAAGGGGAGGGTCACTGAAGCTTTCTTT
d_gene: NA
v_gene: TRBV30
j_gene: TRBJ1-1
abundance: NA

CDR3aa: CASSPLSIVNTGELFF
CDR3nt: TGTGCCAGCTCACCGCTTTCTATAGTGAACACCGGGGAGCTGTTTTTT
d_gene: NA
v_gene: TRBV18
j_gene: TRBJ2-2
abundance: NA

CDR3aa: CASSLGASGSGRSEQFF
CDR3nt: TGTGCCAGCAGCTTGGGGGCGAGCGGGAGTGGGAGAAGTGAGCAGTTCTTC
d_gene: TRBD2
v_gene: TRBV5-4
j_gene: TRBJ2-1
abundance: NA

CDR3aa: CASHATGPYNEQFF
CDR3nt: TGTGCCAGTCACGCGACAGGGCCGTACAATGAGCAGTTCTTC
d_gene: TRBD1
v_gene: TRBV25-1
j_gene: TRBJ2-1
abundance: once

CDR3aa: CASSPPEAGVANEQYF
CDR3nt: TGCGCCAGCAGCCCCCCAGAGGCGGGAGTAGCTAACGAGCAGTACTTC
d_gene: TRBD2
v_gene: TRBV4-3
j_gene: TRBJ2-7
abundance: NA

CDR3aa: CASSGGGGYNQPQHF
CDR3nt: TGTGCCAGCAGCGGGGGGGGAGGATACAATCAGCCCCAGCATTTT
d_gene: NA
v_gene: TRBV28
j_gene: TRBJ1-5
abundance: few

CDR3aa: CASSEWIIGGSSYNEQFF
CDR3nt: TGTGCCAGCAGTGAATGGATCATTGGAGGGAGCTCCTACAATGAGCAGTTCTTC
d_gene: NA
v_gene: TRBV2
j_gene: TRBJ2-1
abundance: NA

CDR3aa: CASSLGTGVRPYGYTF
CDR3nt: TGCGCCAGCAGCTTGGGGACAGGGGTAAGACCCTATGGCTACACCTTC
d_gene: TRBD1
v_gene: TRBV5-1
j_gene: TRBJ1-2
abundance: NA

CDR3aa: CASSRGAGIGETQYF
CDR3nt: TGTGCCAGCAGCCGAGGCGCAGGGATAGGCGAGACCCAGTACTTC
d_gene: NA
v_gene: TRBV7-8
j_gene: TRBJ2-5
abundance: NA

CDR3aa: CASSLPGTSVAYEQYF
CDR3nt: TGTGCCAGCAGTTTACCCGGGACTAGCGTAGCCTACGAGCAGTACTTC
d_gene: TRBD2
v_gene: TRBV28
j_gene: TRBJ2-7
abundance: NA

CDR3aa: CASSAMRAGTGGLNEQFF
CDR3nt: TGTGCCAGCAGTGCTATGAGGGCGGGGACAGGGGGATTGAATGAGCAGTTCTTC
d_gene: TRBD1
v_gene: TRBV28
j_gene: TRBJ2-1
abundance: NA

CDR3aa: CASSMIDRGNTEAFF
CDR3nt: TGTGCCAGCAGTATGATAGACAGGGGGAACACTGAAGCTTTCTTT
d_gene: TRBD1
v_gene: TRBV28
j_gene: TRBJ1-1
abundance: NA

CDR3aa: CAGRSDGQNTEAFF
CDR3nt: TGTGCCGGAAGGAGTGACGGACAGAACACTGAAGCTTTCTTT
d_gene: NA
v_gene: TRBV28
j_gene: TRBJ1-1
abundance: NA

CDR3aa: CASSQDVYRGRHMNTEAFF
CDR3nt: TGTGCCAGCAGCCAAGACGTGTACAGGGGGCGTCACATGAACACTGAAGCTTTCTTT
d_gene: TRBD1
v_gene: TRBV3-1/TRBV3-2
j_gene: TRBJ1-1
abundance: NA

CDR3aa: CASSGEFYNEQFF
CDR3nt: TGTGCCAGCAGTGGGGAGTTTTACAATGAGCAGTTCTTC
d_gene: NA
v_gene: TRBV9
j_gene: TRBJ2-1
abundance: NA

CDR3aa: CASSSFSGAGYNEQFF
CDR3nt: TGTGCCAGCAGTTCATTTTCCGGAGCAGGGTACAATGAGCAGTTCTTC
d_gene: NA
v_gene: TRBV7-3
j_gene: TRBJ2-1
abundance: NA

CDR3aa: CASSPWTILQETQYF
CDR3nt: TGTGCCAGCAGCCCATGGACTATATTACAAGAGACCCAGTACTTC
d_gene: NA
v_gene: TRBV3-1/TRBV3-2
j_gene: TRBJ2-5
abundance: few

CDR3aa: CASSSRDWYNTDTQYF
CDR3nt: TGTGCCAGCAGTTCCCGAGACTGGTACAACACAGATACGCAGTATTTT
d_gene: NA
v_gene: TRBV27
j_gene: TRBJ2-3
abundance: NA

CDR3aa: CASSFNMPGTEAFF
CDR3nt: TGTGCCAGCAGTTTTAACATGCCGGGCACTGAAGCTTTCTTT
d_gene: NA
v_gene: TRBV28
j_gene: TRBJ1-1
abundance: NA

CDR3aa: CASSPGTGAFF
CDR3nt: TGTGCCAGCAGCCCGGGGACAGGGGCGTTCTTC
d_gene: TRBD1
v_gene: TRBV5-4
j_gene: TRBJ2-1
abundance: NA

CDR3aa: CATSRGTGTGTEAFF
CDR3nt: TGTGCCACCAGCAGAGGAACAGGGACGGGCACTGAAGCTTTCTTT
d_gene: NA
v_gene: TRBV15
j_gene: TRBJ1-1
abundance: NA

CDR3aa: CASSLRGSGANVLTF
CDR3nt: TGTGCCAGCAGCTTGAGGGGCTCTGGGGCCAACGTCCTGACTTTC
d_gene: NA
v_gene: TRBV5-4
j_gene: TRBJ2-6
abundance: NA

CDR3aa: CASRGGFKNIQYF
CDR3nt: TGTGCCAGCAGGGGGGGGTTCAAAAACATTCAGTACTTC
d_gene: TRBD2
v_gene: TRBV2
j_gene: TRBJ2-4
abundance: once

CDR3aa: CASSFSVDSRETEAFF
CDR3nt: TGCGCCAGCAGCTTTTCCGTGGACAGTCGAGAAACTGAAGCTTTCTTT
d_gene: NA
v_gene: TRBV5-1
j_gene: TRBJ1-1
abundance: once